The text below deals with one T cell receptor beta chain. The V segment lost 4 bases and the J segment 2 bases; nucleotides outside the gene matches: 6. Per the germline V gene, CDR1 is WSHSY and CDR2 is SAAADI. The CDR3 is 16 residues long. This entry comes from a study of blood T cell repertoires in COVID-19. Across the whole study: PBMCs, B-cell-depleted T cells, or T cells were the source of the cDNA or gDNA that made up the material.

As originally analysed: Estimates of nucleated cell counts were drawn from the amplification of reference gene primers. Clones were sequenced by immunoSEQ multiplex PCR, and TCRdb holds only the in-frame ones, with some missing. For V, J and clone size, that table is used; D and trimming come from the DNA. The sample lists approximately 150,000 clones, over 70% seen once, with roughly 4.9% in the top ten. Participant age was roughly 18 to 90 years, and participants resided in 20 to 30 US areas. No more than 2 weeks before study entry, exposed participants had met a case of COVID-19. Sequenced material: PBMCs or T cells enriched from blood (not recorded which). This sequence joins TRBV10-2 and TRBJ2-2; TRBD2 matches 8 bases. This receptor was obtained from a man aged 65-85 years who had been exposed to COVID-19. The DNA for the CDR3 is TGCGCCAGCAGTGTTGTTAGCGGGGTAAACACCGGGGAGCTGTTTTTT. Amino acids: CASSVVSGVNTGELFF.